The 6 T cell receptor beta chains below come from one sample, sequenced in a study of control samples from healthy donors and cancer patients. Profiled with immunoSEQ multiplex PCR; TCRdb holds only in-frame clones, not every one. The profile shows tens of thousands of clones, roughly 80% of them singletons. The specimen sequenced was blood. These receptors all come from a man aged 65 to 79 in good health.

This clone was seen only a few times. Written as DNA, the CDR3 is TGTGCCAGTACGTCACTAGCGGGAGTTGAGCAGTTCTTC. The encoded protein is CASTSLAGVEQFF. This chain connects TRBV19 to TRBJ2-1, with 11 bases aligning to TRBD2. The CDR3 sequence is 13 residues long. The ends lost 7 bases at V and 9 bases at J; junction bases unmatched: 5. CDR1 is LNHDA, CDR2 SQIVND, per germline (reference sequence).

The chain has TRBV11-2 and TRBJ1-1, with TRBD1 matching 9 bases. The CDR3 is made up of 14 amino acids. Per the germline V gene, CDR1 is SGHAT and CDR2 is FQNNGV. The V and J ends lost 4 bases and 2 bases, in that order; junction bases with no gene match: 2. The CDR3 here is CASSSGQGNTEAFF. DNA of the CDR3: TGTGCCAGCAGCTCGGGACAGGGCAACACTGAAGCTTTCTTT.

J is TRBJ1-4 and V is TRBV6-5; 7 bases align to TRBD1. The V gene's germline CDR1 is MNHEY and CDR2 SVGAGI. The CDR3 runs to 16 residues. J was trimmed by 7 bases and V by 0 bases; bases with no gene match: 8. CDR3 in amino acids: CASSYSPGQRSEKLFF. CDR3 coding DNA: TGTGCCAGCAGTTACTCGCCGGGACAGAGAAGTGAAAAACTGTTTTTT.

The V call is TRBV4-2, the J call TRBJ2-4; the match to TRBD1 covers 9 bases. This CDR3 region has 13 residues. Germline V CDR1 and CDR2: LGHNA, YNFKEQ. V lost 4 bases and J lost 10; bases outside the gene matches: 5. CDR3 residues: CASSRTGGEIQYF. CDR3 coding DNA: TGTGCCAGCAGCCGTACAGGGGGCGAGATTCAGTACTTC.

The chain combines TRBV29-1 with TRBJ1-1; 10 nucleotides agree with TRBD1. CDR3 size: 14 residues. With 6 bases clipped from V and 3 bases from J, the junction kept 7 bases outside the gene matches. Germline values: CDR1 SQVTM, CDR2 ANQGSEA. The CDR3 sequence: CSVVTGGRDTEAFF. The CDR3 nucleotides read TGCAGCGTCGTGACAGGGGGCAGGGACACTGAAGCTTTCTTT.

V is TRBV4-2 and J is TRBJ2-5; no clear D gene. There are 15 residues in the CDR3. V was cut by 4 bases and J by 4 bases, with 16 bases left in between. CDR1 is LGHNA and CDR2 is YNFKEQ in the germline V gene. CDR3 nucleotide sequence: TGTGCCAGCAGCCGACAACCGAGACGCCGAGAGACCCAGTACTTC. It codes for CASSRQPRRRETQYF.